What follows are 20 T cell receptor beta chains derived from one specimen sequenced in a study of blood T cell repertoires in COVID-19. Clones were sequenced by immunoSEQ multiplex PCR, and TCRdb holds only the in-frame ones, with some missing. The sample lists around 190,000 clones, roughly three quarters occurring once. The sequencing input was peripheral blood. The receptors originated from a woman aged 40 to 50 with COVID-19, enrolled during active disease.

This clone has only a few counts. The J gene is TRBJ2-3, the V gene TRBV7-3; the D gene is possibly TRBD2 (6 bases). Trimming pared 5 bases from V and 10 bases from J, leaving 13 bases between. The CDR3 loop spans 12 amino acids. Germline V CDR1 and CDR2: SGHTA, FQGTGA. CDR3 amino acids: CASSPTAGPQYF. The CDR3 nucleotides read TGTGCCAGCAGCCCAACGGCGGGGCCGCAGTATTTT.

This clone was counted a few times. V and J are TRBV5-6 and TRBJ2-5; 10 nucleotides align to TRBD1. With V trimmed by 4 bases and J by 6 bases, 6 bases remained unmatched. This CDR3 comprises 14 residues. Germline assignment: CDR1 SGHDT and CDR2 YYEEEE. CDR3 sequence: CASSRQGAGKTQYF. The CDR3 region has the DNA TGTGCCAGCAGCCGACAGGGGGCCGGAAAGACCCAGTACTTC.

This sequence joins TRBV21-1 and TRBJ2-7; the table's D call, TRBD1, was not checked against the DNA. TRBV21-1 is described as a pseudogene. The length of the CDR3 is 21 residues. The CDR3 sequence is CASSKFFEGLNRDKVAYEQYF. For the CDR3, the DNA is TGTGCCAGCAGCAAATTTTTCGAGGGTTTAAACAGGGACAAAGTTGCCTACGAGCAGTACTTC.

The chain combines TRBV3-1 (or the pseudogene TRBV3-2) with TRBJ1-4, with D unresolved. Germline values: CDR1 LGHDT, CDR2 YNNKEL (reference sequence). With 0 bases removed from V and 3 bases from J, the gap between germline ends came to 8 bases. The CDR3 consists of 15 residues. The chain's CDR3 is CASSQEASSNEKLFF. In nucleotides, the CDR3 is TGTGCCAGCAGCCAAGAAGCATCCTCTAATGAAAAACTGTTTTTT.

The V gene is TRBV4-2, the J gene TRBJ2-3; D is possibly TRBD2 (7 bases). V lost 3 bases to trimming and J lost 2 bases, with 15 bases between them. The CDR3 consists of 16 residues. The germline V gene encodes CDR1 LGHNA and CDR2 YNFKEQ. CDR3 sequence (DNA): TGTGCCAGCAGCCACCTCGGGGGGCCTGTCACAGATACGCAGTATTTT. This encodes CASSHLGGPVTDTQYF.

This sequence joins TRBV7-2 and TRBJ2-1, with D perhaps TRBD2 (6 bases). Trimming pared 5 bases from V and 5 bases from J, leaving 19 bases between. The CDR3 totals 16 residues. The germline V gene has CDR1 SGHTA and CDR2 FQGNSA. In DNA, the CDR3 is TGTGCCAGCAGCCAGTTAAGGACTATCCGCAACAATGAGCAGTTCTTC. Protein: CASSQLRTIRNNEQFF. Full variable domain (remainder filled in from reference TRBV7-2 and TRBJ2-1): GAGVSQSPSNKVTEKGKDVELRCDPISGHTALYWYRQSLGQGLEFLIYFQGNSAPDKSGLPSDRFSAERTGGSVSTLTIQRTQQEDSAVYLCASSQLRTIRNNEQFFGPGTRLTVL.

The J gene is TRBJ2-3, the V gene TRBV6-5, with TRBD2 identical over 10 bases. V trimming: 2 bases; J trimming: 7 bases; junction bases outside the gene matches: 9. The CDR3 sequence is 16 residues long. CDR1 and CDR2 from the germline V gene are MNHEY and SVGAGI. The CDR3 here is CASSYPQRGGQYTQYF. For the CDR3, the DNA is TGTGCCAGCAGTTACCCCCAGCGGGGGGGCCAATATACGCAGTATTTT.

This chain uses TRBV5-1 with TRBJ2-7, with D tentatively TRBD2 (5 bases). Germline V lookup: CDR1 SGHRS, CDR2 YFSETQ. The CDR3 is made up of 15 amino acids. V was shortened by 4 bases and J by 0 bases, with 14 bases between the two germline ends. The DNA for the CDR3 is TGCGCCAGCAGCCAGGCTGTTGGGAGCTCCTACGAGCAGTACTTC. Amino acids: CASSQAVGSSYEQYF.

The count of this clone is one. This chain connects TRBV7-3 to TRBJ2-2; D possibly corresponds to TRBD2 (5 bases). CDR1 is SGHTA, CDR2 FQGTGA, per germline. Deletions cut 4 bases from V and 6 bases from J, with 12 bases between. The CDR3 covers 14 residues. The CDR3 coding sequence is TGTGCCAGCAGCTACGACTATGCCGCCGGGGAGCTGTTTTTT. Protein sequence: CASSYDYAAGELFF.

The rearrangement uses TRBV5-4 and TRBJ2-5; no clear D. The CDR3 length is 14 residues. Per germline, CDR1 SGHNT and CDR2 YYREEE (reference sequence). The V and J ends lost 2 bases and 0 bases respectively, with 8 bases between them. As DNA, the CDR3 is TGTGCCAGCAGCTTCAGTAAAAACCAAGAGACCCAGTACTTC. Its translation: CASSFSKNQETQYF.

In nucleotides, the CDR3 is TGTGCCAGCAGTAACTCCGGGAGTTGGGGATACGAGCAGTACTTC. Its protein product is CASSNSGSWGYEQYF. J is TRBJ2-7 and V is TRBV27; a weak D match, TRBD2 (6 bases). In germline, CDR1 is MNHEY, CDR2 SMNVEV (reference sequence). V was shortened by 5 bases and J by 4 bases, with 18 bases between the two germline ends. The CDR3 is made up of 15 amino acids.

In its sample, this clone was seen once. The CDR3 coding sequence is TGTGCCAGCAGTTTATCGCCTCAAACGTCGAGGCTGGGGGGGCAGTTCTTC. Encoded protein: CASSLSPQTSRLGGQFF. The genes are TRBV27 and TRBJ2-1; perhaps TRBD2 as D (6 bases). CDR1 is MNHEY and CDR2 is SMNVEV in the germline V gene (reference sequence). This CDR3 has 17 amino acids. Deletions cut 0 bases from V and 12 bases from J, with 24 bases between.

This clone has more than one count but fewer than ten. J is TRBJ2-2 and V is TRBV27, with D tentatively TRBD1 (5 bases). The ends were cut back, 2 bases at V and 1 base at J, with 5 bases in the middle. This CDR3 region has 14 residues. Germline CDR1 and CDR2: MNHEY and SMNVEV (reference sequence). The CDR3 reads CASSLRGNTGELFF. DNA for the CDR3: TGTGCCAGCAGTTTAAGGGGGAACACCGGGGAGCTGTTTTTT.

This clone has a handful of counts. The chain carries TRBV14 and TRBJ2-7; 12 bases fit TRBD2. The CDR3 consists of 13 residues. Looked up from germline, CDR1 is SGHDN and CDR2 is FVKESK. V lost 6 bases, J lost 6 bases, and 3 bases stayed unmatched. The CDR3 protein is CASSQTSGGEQYF. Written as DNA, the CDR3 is TGTGCCAGCAGTCAGACTAGCGGGGGCGAGCAGTACTTC. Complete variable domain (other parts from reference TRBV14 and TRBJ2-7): EAGVTQFPSHSVIEKGQTVTLRCDPISGHDNLYWYRRVMGKEIKFLLHFVKESKQDESGMPNNRFLAERTGGTYSTLKVQPAELEDSGVYFCASSQTSGGEQYFGPGTRLTVT.

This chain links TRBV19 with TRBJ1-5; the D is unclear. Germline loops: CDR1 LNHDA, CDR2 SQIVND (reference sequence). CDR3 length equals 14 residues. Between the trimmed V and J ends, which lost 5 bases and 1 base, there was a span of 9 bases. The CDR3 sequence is CASSGLSSNQPQHF. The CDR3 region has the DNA TGTGCCAGTAGTGGCCTTTCAAGCAATCAGCCCCAGCATTTT.

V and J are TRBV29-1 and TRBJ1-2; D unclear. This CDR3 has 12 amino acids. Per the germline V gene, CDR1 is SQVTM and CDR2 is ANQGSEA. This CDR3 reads CSTGEGDHGYTF. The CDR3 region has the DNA TGCAGTACCGGGGAGGGAGATCATGGCTACACCTTC.

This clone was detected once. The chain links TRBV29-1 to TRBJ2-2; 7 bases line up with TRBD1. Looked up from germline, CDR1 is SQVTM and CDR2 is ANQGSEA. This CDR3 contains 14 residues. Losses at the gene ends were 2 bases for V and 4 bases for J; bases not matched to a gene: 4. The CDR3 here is CSVEKGGATGELFF. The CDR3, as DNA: TGCAGCGTTGAAAAAGGGGGCGCCACCGGGGAGCTGTTTTTT.

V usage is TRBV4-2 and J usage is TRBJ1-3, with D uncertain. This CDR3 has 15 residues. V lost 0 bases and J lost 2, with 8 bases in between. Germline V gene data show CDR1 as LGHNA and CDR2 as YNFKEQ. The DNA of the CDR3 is TGTGCCAGCAGCCAAGATTGGCAGGCTGGAAACACCATATATTTT. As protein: CASSQDWQAGNTIYF.

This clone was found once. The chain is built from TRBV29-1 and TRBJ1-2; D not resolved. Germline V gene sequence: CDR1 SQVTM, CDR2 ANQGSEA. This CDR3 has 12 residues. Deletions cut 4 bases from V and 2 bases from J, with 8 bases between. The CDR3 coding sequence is TGCAGCGTTGTCAGCGGGAACTATGGCTACACCTTC. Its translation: CSVVSGNYGYTF.

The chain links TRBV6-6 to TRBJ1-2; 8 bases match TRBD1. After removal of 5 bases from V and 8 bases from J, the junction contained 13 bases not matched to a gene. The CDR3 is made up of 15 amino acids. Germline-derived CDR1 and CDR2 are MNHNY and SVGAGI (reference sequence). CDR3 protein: CASSRTGQGNGGYTF. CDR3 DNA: TGTGCCAGCAGTAGAACCGGACAGGGAAATGGAGGCTACACCTTC.